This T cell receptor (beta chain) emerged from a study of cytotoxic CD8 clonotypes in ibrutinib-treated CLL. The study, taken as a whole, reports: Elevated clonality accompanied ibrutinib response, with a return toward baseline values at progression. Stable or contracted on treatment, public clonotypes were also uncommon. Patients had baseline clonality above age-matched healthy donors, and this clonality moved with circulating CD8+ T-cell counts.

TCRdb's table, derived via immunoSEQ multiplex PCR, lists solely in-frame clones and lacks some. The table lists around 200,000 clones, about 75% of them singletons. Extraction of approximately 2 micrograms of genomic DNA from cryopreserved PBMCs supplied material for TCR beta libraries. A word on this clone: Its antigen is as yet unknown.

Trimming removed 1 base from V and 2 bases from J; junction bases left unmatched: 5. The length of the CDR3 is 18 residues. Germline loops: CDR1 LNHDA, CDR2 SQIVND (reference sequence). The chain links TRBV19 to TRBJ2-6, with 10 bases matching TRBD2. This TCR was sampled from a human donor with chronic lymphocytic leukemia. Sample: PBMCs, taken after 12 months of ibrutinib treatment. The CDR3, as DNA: TGTGCCAGTAGTATAGGTGGTAGCGGGAGGCCTGGGGCCAACGTCCTGACTTTC. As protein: CASSIGGSGRPGANVLTF.